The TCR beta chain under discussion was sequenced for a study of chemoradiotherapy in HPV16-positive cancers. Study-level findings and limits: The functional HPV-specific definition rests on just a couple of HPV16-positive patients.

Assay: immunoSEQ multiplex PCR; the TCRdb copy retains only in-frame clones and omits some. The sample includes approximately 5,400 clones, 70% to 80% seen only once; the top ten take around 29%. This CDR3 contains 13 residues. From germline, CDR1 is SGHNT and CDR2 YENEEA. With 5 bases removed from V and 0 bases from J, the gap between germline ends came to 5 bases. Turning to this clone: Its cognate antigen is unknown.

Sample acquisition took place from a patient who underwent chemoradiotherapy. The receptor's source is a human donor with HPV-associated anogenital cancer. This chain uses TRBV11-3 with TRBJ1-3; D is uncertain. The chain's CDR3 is CASSSVSGNTIYF. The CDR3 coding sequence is TGTGCCAGCAGCAGTGTCTCTGGAAACACCATATATTTT.